The T cell receptor (beta chain) under discussion was sequenced for a study of cytomegalovirus exposure and HLA in healthy donors. Notes on the study in general: Researchers counted 150 to 200 TCR beta chains as cytomegalovirus-associated.

This clone was detected only once. The antigen remains undetermined. Profiling relied on immunoSEQ multiplex PCR, and the TCRdb table lists in-frame clones only, not all of them. The sample carries 150,000 or so clones, 75% to 90% recorded once. The CDR3 consists of 14 residues. Germline CDR1 and CDR2: SGHTS and YDEGEE. V shed 2 bases and J shed 3 bases, with 12 bases lying between them. The chain joins TRBV5-8 to TRBJ2-7; TRBD2 might be the D (7 bases). The sample comprised PBMCs. The sequence derives from a woman under 30 in good health and CMV-seronegative. For the CDR3, the DNA is TGTGCCAGCAGCTTTAAGGGGGGGCTCTACGAGCAGTACTTC. Its protein product is CASSFKGGLYEQYF. Based on the CDR3 plus reference TRBV5-8 and TRBJ2-7, the full variable domain is EAGVTQSPTHLIKTRGQQATLRCSPISGHTSVYWYQQALGLGLQFLLWYDEGEERNRGNFPPRFSGRQFPNYSSELNVNALELEDSALYLCASSFKGGLYEQYFGPGTRLTVT.